These 19 T cell receptor beta chains were all obtained from the same sample, sequenced in a study of cytomegalovirus exposure and HLA in healthy donors. The PCR ran on 60 Vbeta and 13 Jbeta primers. Using immunoSEQ multiplex PCR, the repertoire was profiled, and TCRdb retains in-frame clones only, with some absent. The data show about 140,000 clones, with around 85% seen just once and roughly 8.8% held by the top ten. Input material: PBMCs. Source of these receptors: a woman between 45 and 60 years old in good health and CMV-seropositive.

This chain joins TRBV9 and TRBJ1-2; D call uncertain. The V end was cut by 1 base, the J end by 7 bases, with 8 bases between. Germline V gene lookup returns CDR1 SGDLS and CDR2 YYNGEE. The CDR3 contains 12 residues. The CDR3 bases are TGTGCCAGCAGCGTACCCCACAGTGGCTACACCTTC. This codes for CASSVPHSGYTF. Full variable domain (rest looked up from reference TRBV9 and TRBJ1-2): DSGVTQTPKHLITATGQRVTLRCSPRSGDLSVYWYQQSLDQGLQFLIQYYNGEERAKGNILERFSAQQFPDLHSELNLSSLELGDSALYFCASSVPHSGYTFGSGTRLTVV.

This clone is a singleton in its sample. The chain has TRBV30 and TRBJ1-1, with a possible D match to TRBD1 (5 bases). The ends were cut back, 2 bases at V and 8 bases at J, with 9 bases in the middle. Germline CDR1 is GTSNPN and CDR2 is SVGIG (reference sequence). This CDR3 comprises 11 residues. The CDR3: CAWSTGPEAFF. DNA of the CDR3: TGTGCCTGGAGTACAGGACCCGAAGCTTTCTTT.

The V and J genes are TRBV30 and TRBJ1-2; 10 bases match TRBD1. CDR3 size: 13 residues. V dropped 4 bases and J dropped 7; count of bases not matched to a gene: 6. Germline assignment: CDR1 GTSNPN and CDR2 SVGIG (reference sequence). CDR3 nucleotide sequence: TGTGCCTGGACCTCCGGGACAGGGGCTGGCTACACCTTC. Its protein is CAWTSGTGAGYTF. Drawing the rest from reference TRBV30 and TRBJ1-2, the complete variable domain is SQTIHQWPATLVQPVGSPLSLECTVEGTSNPNLYWYRQAAGRGLQLLFYSVGIGQISSEVPQNLSASRPQDRQFILSSKKLLLSDSGFYLCAWTSGTGAGYTFGSGTRLTVV.

The rearrangement joins TRBV7-9 to TRBJ1-1; 7 positions match TRBD1. Germline CDR1 and CDR2: SEHNR and FQNEAQ (reference sequence). Trimming cost V 5 bases and J 6 bases; bases outside gene matches: 6. There are 13 residues in the CDR3. The CDR3 spells CASSLRDRSEAFF. The CDR3 DNA is TGTGCCAGCAGCCTTAGGGACAGATCTGAAGCTTTCTTT.

The chain couples TRBV7-3 to TRBJ1-1, with D possibly being TRBD1 (5 bases). CDR1 and CDR2 from the germline V gene are SGHTA and FQGTGA. The CDR3 length is 16 residues. Trimming took 5 bases from V and 5 from J, leaving 21 bases between them. CDR3 sequence reads: CASSPEGGVYSTEAFF. CDR3 coding DNA: TGTGCCAGCAGCCCCGAAGGAGGGGTTTATAGTACTGAAGCTTTCTTT.

The chain links TRBV19 to TRBJ1-1, with 7 bases aligning to TRBD1. There are 15 residues in the CDR3. Losses at the gene ends were 0 bases for V and 4 bases for J; bases not matched to a gene: 5. Per germline, CDR1 LNHDA and CDR2 SQIVND (reference sequence). The CDR3 reads CASSIDFDRVTEAFF. The CDR3 bases are TGTGCCAGTAGTATAGACTTCGACAGGGTCACTGAAGCTTTCTTT.

This clone came up once. V is TRBV2 and J is TRBJ2-7, with 9 bases aligning to TRBD1. The CDR3 runs to 14 residues. Germline V lookup: CDR1 SNHLY, CDR2 FYNNEI. Trimming at V came to 3 bases and at J to 4 bases, leaving 4 bases not matched to a gene. The CDR3 loop reads CASSEGTGNYEQYF. CDR3 bases: TGTGCCAGCAGTGAGGGGACAGGGAATTACGAGCAGTACTTC. Using reference TRBV2 and TRBJ2-7 for the parts outside the CDR3, the full variable domain is EPEVTQTPSHQVTQMGQEVILRCVPISNHLYFYWYRQILGQKVEFLVSFYNNEISEKSEIFDDQFSVERPDGSNFTLKIRSTKLEDSAMYFCASSEGTGNYEQYFGPGTRLTVT.

The chain links TRBV30 to TRBJ2-3; 10 bases line up with TRBD2. Germline assignment: CDR1 GTSNPN and CDR2 SVGIG (reference sequence). The CDR3 spans 15 residues. Trimming cost V 2 bases and J 5 bases; bases outside gene matches: 7. The CDR3 is CAWSRLAGVGDTQYF. The CDR3 DNA reads TGTGCCTGGAGTAGGCTAGCGGGGGTTGGAGATACGCAGTATTTT.

The chain couples TRBV5-5 to TRBJ2-1; 10 bases align to TRBD1. The CDR3 has 16 residues. Per germline, CDR1 SGHKS and CDR2 YYEKEE (reference sequence). V trimming: 1 base; J trimming: 5 bases; junction bases outside the gene matches: 6. The CDR3 DNA reads as TGTGCCAGCAGCTTGCTCGTCGGGACAGGGGACAATGAGCAGTTCTTC. Residues: CASSLLVGTGDNEQFF.

This rearrangement joins TRBV15 to TRBJ1-2, with no clear D. CDR3 size: 14 residues. In germline, CDR1 is LNHNV, CDR2 YYDKDF (reference sequence). V was shortened by 0 bases and J by 8 bases, with 13 bases between the two germline ends. CDR3 nucleotide sequence: TGTGCCACCAGCAGAGATTCGAGGGCGGGGGGCTACACCTTC. It specifies CATSRDSRAGGYTF.

The chain employs TRBV5-1 and TRBJ1-4; the D gene is possibly TRBD1 (6 bases). The CDR3 has 15 residues. CDR1 and CDR2 from the germline V gene are SGHRS and YFSETQ. With 0 bases removed from V and 8 bases from J, the gap between germline ends came to 14 bases. The CDR3 region has the DNA TGCGCCAGCAGCTTGGATCGGGGGGCAAAGGAAAAACTGTTTTTT. Residues: CASSLDRGAKEKLFF.

Points on this clone: This same CDR3 is encoded by further DNA sequences in the sample. The rearrangement joins TRBV7-2 to TRBJ2-7; maybe TRBD1 (8 bases). With 3 bases removed from V and 0 bases from J, the gap between germline ends came to 15 bases. The CDR3 covers 16 residues. The germline V gene has CDR1 SGHTA and CDR2 FQGNSA. DNA for the CDR3: TGTGCCAGCAGCTTGGGGGGGACAGGAAGCTCCTACGAGCAGTACTTC. It codes for CASSLGGTGSSYEQYF.

V is TRBV7-2 and J is TRBJ1-2, with 8 bases fitting TRBD1. Germline V CDR1 and CDR2: SGHTA, FQGNSA. This CDR3 region has 14 residues. V trimming: 2 bases; J trimming: 5 bases; junction bases outside the gene matches: 4. CDR3 sequence reads: CASSLLGQGYGYTF. CDR3 nucleotide sequence: TGTGCCAGCAGCTTATTAGGACAGGGATATGGCTACACCTTC.

This clone was seen a single time. J is TRBJ2-3 and V is TRBV10-1; 7 nucleotides line up with TRBD2. Germline loops: CDR1 WNHNN, CDR2 SYGVQD (reference sequence). This CDR3 spans 17 amino acids. With V trimmed by 0 bases and J by 5 bases, 11 bases remained unmatched. Written as DNA, the CDR3 is TGCGCCAGCAGTGAGTCGCGGCGGCGGGGGTCCCAAGATACGCAGTATTTT. Protein: CASSESRRRGSQDTQYF.

DNA for the CDR3: TGCGCCAGCAGCTCTTCGCGGCGGGTGACTGAAGCTTTCTTT. This codes for CASSSSRRVTEAFF. V usage is TRBV5-1 and J usage is TRBJ1-1, with D unresolved. Trimming removed 3 bases from V and 5 bases from J, with 14 bases in between. Germline loops: CDR1 SGHRS, CDR2 YFSETQ. The CDR3 contains 14 residues. Full variable domain (remainder filled in from reference TRBV5-1 and TRBJ1-1): KAGVTQTPRYLIKTRGQQVTLSCSPISGHRSVSWYQQTPGQGLQFLFEYFSETQRNKGNFPGRFSGRQFSNSRSEMNVSTLELGDSALYLCASSSSRRVTEAFFGQGTRLTVV.

This rearrangement joins TRBV11-3 to TRBJ2-2, with a possible D match to TRBD1 (6 bases). The CDR3 is made up of 14 amino acids. V lost 2 bases and J 6 bases, leaving 10 bases between the germline ends. CDR1 SGHNT and CDR2 YENEEA come from the germline V gene. The CDR3 sequence is CASSLLQGSGELFF. DNA for the CDR3: TGTGCCAGCAGCTTATTACAGGGTTCCGGGGAGCTGTTTTTT.

Comment on this clone: Other DNA sequences in this specimen translate into the identical CDR3. The chain couples TRBV19 to TRBJ1-2; no definite D call. Germline-derived CDR1 and CDR2 are LNHDA and SQIVND (reference sequence). V was cut by 3 bases and J by 0 bases, with 8 bases left in between. CDR3 length: 14 residues. The CDR3 DNA is TGTGCCAGTAGTATTGGGAGGGCTAACTATGGCTACACCTTC. Translating it yields CASSIGRANYGYTF.

This rearrangement joins TRBV18 to TRBJ1-2; 7 bases are shared with TRBD1. V shed 0 bases and J 3 bases; nucleotides not matched to a gene: 4. The germline V gene has CDR1 KGHSH and CDR2 LQKENI. The CDR3 totals 15 residues. CDR3 nucleotide sequence: TGTGCCAGCTCACCACCGACAGGGCCCGACTATGGCTACACCTTC. Translated: CASSPPTGPDYGYTF.

V and J are TRBV5-1 and TRBJ2-3; TRBD2 agrees at 9 bases. Germline V CDR1 and CDR2: SGHRS, YFSETQ. V lost 7 bases, J lost 5 bases, and 14 bases stayed unmatched. The CDR3 runs 16 residues. The CDR3 region has the DNA TGCGCCAGCTCCCCCTCCGCGGGGGGGGTGGGAGATACGCAGTATTTT. This codes for CASSPSAGGVGDTQYF.